The source of this T cell receptor beta chain is a study of glioma-infiltrating T cells. Using RNA template, CDR3s of TCR alpha and beta were amplified with iRepertoire arm-PCR. Tissue mRNA or PBMC total RNA, about 90-400 ng, went into one-step reverse transcription and amplification. TCRdb called the multiplex PCR reads again in MiXCR, with one record for every CDR3 protein. The table shows 150,000 to 200,000 distinct CDR3 sequences, with roughly 32% occurring only once. This CDR3 spans 16 amino acids. Trimming cost V 5 bases and J 2 bases, with 17 bases left between them. In germline, CDR1 is SSHAT, CDR2 FNYEAQ (reference sequence).

The clonotype comes from a human donor with low-grade glioma or glioblastoma, undergoing nonglioma brain surgery, or in good health (not recorded which). Specimen: glioma tissue, nonneoplastic brain tissue, or PBMCs (not recorded which). The V call is TRBV7-7, the J call TRBJ2-3, with D hard to call. The CDR3 is CASSHPGRTSTDTQYF. CDR3 DNA: TGTGCCAGCAGCCACCCCGGACGGACGTCCACAGATACGCAGTATTTT.